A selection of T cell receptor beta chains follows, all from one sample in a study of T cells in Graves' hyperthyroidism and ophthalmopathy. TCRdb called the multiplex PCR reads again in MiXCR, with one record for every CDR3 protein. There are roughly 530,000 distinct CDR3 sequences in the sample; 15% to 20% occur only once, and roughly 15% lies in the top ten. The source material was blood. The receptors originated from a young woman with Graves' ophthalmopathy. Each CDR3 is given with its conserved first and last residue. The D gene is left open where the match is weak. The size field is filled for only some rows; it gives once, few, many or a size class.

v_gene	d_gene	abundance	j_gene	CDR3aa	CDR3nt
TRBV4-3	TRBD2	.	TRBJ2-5	CASSQALAGPETQYF	TGCGCCAGCAGCCAAGCCCTAGCGGGCCCGGAGACCCAGTACTTC
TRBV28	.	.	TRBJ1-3	CATLRSSGNTIYF	TGTGCCACCTTGAGGAGCTCTGGAAACACCATATATTTT
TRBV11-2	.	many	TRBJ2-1	CASTPALSSYNEQFF	TGTGCCAGCACCCCCGCCTTGAGCTCCTACAATGAGCAGTTCTTC
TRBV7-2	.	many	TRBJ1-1	CASSLLGDYGPNTEAFF	TGTGCCAGCAGCTTATTAGGGGATTACGGGCCTAACACTGAAGCTTTCTTT
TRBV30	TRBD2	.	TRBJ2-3	CALVAGGTDTQYF	TGTGCCTTAGTGGCGGGAGGAACAGATACGCAGTATTTT
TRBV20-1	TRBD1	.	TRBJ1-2	CSARTTGTGLYGYTF	TGCAGTGCTAGAACGACCGGGACAGGACTTTATGGCTACACCTTC
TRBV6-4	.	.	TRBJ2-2	CASSDWDAGELFF	TGTGCCAGCAGTGATTGGGACGCCGGGGAGCTGTTTTTT
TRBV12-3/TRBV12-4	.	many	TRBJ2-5	CASSPTRYQETQYF	TGTGCCAGCAGTCCGACACGGTACCAAGAGACCCAGTACTTC
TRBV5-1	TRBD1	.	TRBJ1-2	CASSSTGEDGYTF	TGCGCCAGCAGCTCGACAGGGGAAGATGGCTACACCTTC
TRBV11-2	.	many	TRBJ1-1	CASSIQGTEAFF	TGTGCCAGCAGTATACAGGGAACTGAAGCTTTCTTT
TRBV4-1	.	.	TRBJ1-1	CASSQVGPGTEAFF	TGCGCCAGCAGCCAAGTTGGGCCCGGCACTGAAGCTTTCTTT
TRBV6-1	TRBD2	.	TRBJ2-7	CASSELAGGSSYEQYF	TGTGCCAGCAGTGAACTAGCGGGGGGGAGCTCCTACGAGCAGTACTTC
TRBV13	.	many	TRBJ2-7	CASSSTATYEQYF	TGTGCCAGCAGTTCGACCGCAACCTACGAGCAGTACTTC
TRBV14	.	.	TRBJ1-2	CASSQIGGPMYGYTF	TGTGCCAGCAGCCAAATCGGCGGCCCAATGTATGGCTACACCTTC
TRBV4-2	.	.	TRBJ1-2	CASSQDRGVNYYGYTF	TGTGCCAGCAGCCAAGATAGGGGAGTCAATTACTATGGCTACACCTTC
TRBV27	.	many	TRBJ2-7	CASSFGEAYEQYF	TGTGCCAGCAGTTTCGGGGAGGCCTACGAGCAGTACTTC
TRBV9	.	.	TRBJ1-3	CASSVEREEGSGNAIYF	TGTGCCAGCAGCGTAGAAAGGGAAGAGGGTTCGGGAAACGCCATATATTTT
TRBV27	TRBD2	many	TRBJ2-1	CASSPLRLAGSNEQFF	TGTGCCAGCAGTCCACTCCGACTAGCGGGGTCCAATGAGCAGTTCTTC
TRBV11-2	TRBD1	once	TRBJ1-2	CASSLRQGRGYAF	TGCGCCAGCAGCTTACGACAGGGCAGGGGCTACGCCTTC
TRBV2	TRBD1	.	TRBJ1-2	CASSTVMVSGTGEANYGYTF	TGTGCCAGCTCGACAGTGATGGTATCCGGGACAGGGGAAGCTAACTATGGCTACACCTTC